These T cell receptor beta chains were read from a single sample in a study of T cell responses to AZD1222 COVID-19 vaccine. Repertoires were generated with immunoSEQ multiplex PCR, while TCRdb's copy carries only in-frame clones and drops some. The repertoire holds about 120,000 clones, with 85% to 90% as singletons. The specimen comprised peripheral blood, sampled on day 0 of AZD1222 vaccination. These receptors were obtained from an adult in good health. Both conserved end residues are part of each CDR3. The order of the fields is clone size, V gene, D gene, J gene, CDR3 DNA, CDR3 protein. The D gene is left open where the match is weak. The size entry is marked missing in some rows and otherwise reads once, few, many or a size class.

NA	TRBV11-2	NA	TRBJ2-2	TGTGCCAGCAGCTTAGATCGGTATAAGGGGCAGGGGTACACCGGGGAGCTGTTTTTT	CASSLDRYKGQGYTGELFF
NA	TRBV12-5	TRBD2	TRBJ2-2	TGTGCTAGTGCACTGGGGGGGGCGAACACCGGGGAGCTGTTTTTT	CASALGGANTGELFF
NA	TRBV7-2	TRBD1	TRBJ2-1	TGTGCCAGCAGCTTAGTATCGACAGGGAATGAGCAGTTCTTC	CASSLVSTGNEQFF
NA	TRBV20-1	TRBD2	TRBJ2-3	TGCAGTGCTAGTGCGGCTAGCGGGCGCACAGATACGCAGTATTTT	CSASAASGRTDTQYF
NA	TRBV4-3	NA	TRBJ1-1	TGCGCCAGCAGCCATCAGGGGACGGACACTGAAGCTTTCTTT	CASSHQGTDTEAFF
NA	TRBV28	NA	TRBJ1-1	TGTGCCAGCAGTTTTATGGGGGCATCAACTGAAGCTTTCTTT	CASSFMGASTEAFF
NA	TRBV7-2	TRBD1	TRBJ1-2	TGTGCCAGCACCATCGACAGGGGAGGTGGCTACACCTTC	CASTIDRGGGYTF
once	TRBV28	TRBD1	TRBJ2-5	TGTGCCAGCAGGACAGGGGGCTGGGAGACCCAGTACTTC	CASRTGGWETQYF
NA	TRBV6-4	NA	TRBJ1-6	TGTGCCAGCAGACCCAGTGAGGGGTATTCACCCCTCCACTTT	CASRPSEGYSPLHF
once	TRBV27	TRBD1	TRBJ1-1	TGTGCCAGCAGCCGGGCCGGGACAGGGACTGAAGCTTTCTTT	CASSRAGTGTEAFF
NA	TRBV2	NA	TRBJ2-7	TGTGCCAGCAGTGAACCGGCTTTCTACGAGCAGTACTTC	CASSEPAFYEQYF
NA	TRBV21-1	NA	TRBJ2-5	TGTGCCAGCAGCCTCCGGGACAACCAAGAGACCCAGTACTTC	CASSLRDNQETQYF
NA	TRBV11-2	NA	TRBJ2-5	TGTGCCAGCAGCTTGGAACGGGGTCGGGGGGCGACCCAGTACTTC	CASSLERGRGATQYF
NA	TRBV28	NA	TRBJ2-5	TGTGCCAGCAGTTTGCGGGGCCGGGGGACCCAGTACTTC	CASSLRGRGTQYF
NA	TRBV6-5	NA	TRBJ1-4	TGTGCCAGCAGTTCCTTGCCGTCCAGGGCGGGACTGTTTTTT	CASSSLPSRAGLFF
NA	TRBV6-5	NA	TRBJ1-2	TGTGCCAGCACAAACCCTGGGGGCGCGTCTGGCTACACCTTC	CASTNPGGASGYTF
NA	TRBV12-5	NA	TRBJ2-1	TGTGCTAGTAGTAGTGGAGACGAACGGTTCTTC	CASSSGDERFF
NA	TRBV28	NA	TRBJ2-3	TGTGCCAGCAGCCCTAACGGCGTTTGGGATACGCAGTATTTT	CASSPNGVWDTQYF
NA	TRBV19	TRBD1	TRBJ2-1	TGTGCCAGTAGTAGCACCCGACAGGGCTCCCTGGATGGTGAGCAGTTCTTC	CASSSTRQGSLDGEQFF
few	TRBV10-2	NA	TRBJ1-6	TGCGCCAGCAGTGCAACACAGGGACCTAGCTCCTATAATTCACCCCTCCACTTT	CASSATQGPSSYNSPLHF
NA	TRBV5-1	TRBD1	TRBJ2-1	TGCGCCAGCAGCCAGGGGACAGCGGATTCATACAATGAGCAGTTCTTC	CASSQGTADSYNEQFF
once	TRBV5-1	NA	TRBJ2-7	TGCGCCAGCAGCTTTCAAACTCAGAACGAGCAGTACTTC	CASSFQTQNEQYF
NA	TRBV7-8	NA	TRBJ1-5	TGTGCCAGCAGCTCACCGGGACGGAAGGGGGGGCCCCAGCATTTT	CASSSPGRKGGPQHF
NA	TRBV28	TRBD2	TRBJ2-7	TGTGCCAGCAGTTTATGGTCCAGCGGGGGGGCGAACTACGAGCAGTACTTC	CASSLWSSGGANYEQYF
NA	TRBV7-9	TRBD1	TRBJ1-2	TGTGCCAGCAGCCCGGAGGGGTGGGACAGGGGGCTTCGTGGCTACACCTTC	CASSPEGWDRGLRGYTF
NA	TRBV29-1	NA	TRBJ2-1	TGCAGCGGACGGAGCTCCTACAATGAGCAGTTCTTC	CSGRSSYNEQFF
NA	TRBV7-9	NA	TRBJ1-1	TGTGCCAGCAGCTTCAGCAGGGATGGGGTTGAAGCTTTCTTT	CASSFSRDGVEAFF
NA	TRBV28	NA	TRBJ2-2	TGTGCCAGCAGTTTGGCCGGGGAGCTGTTTTTT	CASSLAGELFF
NA	TRBV6-6	TRBD1	TRBJ1-4	TGTGCCAGCAGTCTTGGACAGGGAATAGGGGGAAGTGATGAAAAACTGTTTTTT	CASSLGQGIGGSDEKLFF
few	TRBV18	TRBD2	TRBJ2-7	TGTGCCAGCTCACCTGAAGCGGGAGGGTCCTACGAGCAGTACTTC	CASSPEAGGSYEQYF
NA	TRBV11-1	TRBD2	TRBJ2-2	TGTGCCAGCAGCTTACTAGCGGGGAACACCGGGGAGCTGTTTTTT	CASSLLAGNTGELFF
NA	TRBV27	NA	TRBJ2-1	TGTGCCAGCAGTTTACGAGACAGCATGTACAATGAGCAGTTCTTC	CASSLRDSMYNEQFF
NA	TRBV27	NA	TRBJ2-5	TGTGCCAGCAGTTTATCGAGCCGGGGGACCCAGTACTTC	CASSLSSRGTQYF
NA	TRBV2	NA	TRBJ1-6	TGTGCCAGCAGTGAAGCGCTTCGGAGTTCACCCCTCCACTTT	CASSEALRSSPLHF
NA	TRBV12-3/TRBV12-4	NA	TRBJ2-2	TGTGCCAGCAGTTTGAAGGGGGCCGGGGAGCTGTTTTTT	CASSLKGAGELFF
NA	TRBV7-2	NA	TRBJ1-4	TGTGCCAGCAGCTTAGTAGGGGGGCCACTTTCAACTAATGAAAAACTGTTTTTT	CASSLVGGPLSTNEKLFF
NA	TRBV19	NA	TRBJ2-7	TGTGCCAGTACCGCGGGAAGGGACGAGCAGTACTTC	CASTAGRDEQYF
NA	TRBV28	NA	TRBJ2-3	TGTGCCAGCAGTTTATCAATGGATACGCAGTATTTT	CASSLSMDTQYF
NA	TRBV29-1	TRBD2	TRBJ2-1	TGCAGCGTGCACAGGGCTAGCGGGAGTTACAATGAGCAGTTCTTC	CSVHRASGSYNEQFF
NA	TRBV3-1/TRBV3-2	NA	TRBJ2-7	TGTGCCAGCAGCCAGATCTCTCACCCGCGAGAGCAGTACTTC	CASSQISHPREQYF
once	TRBV6-5	NA	TRBJ1-5	TGTGCCAGCAATAGGGGCAATCAGCCCCAGCATTTT	CASNRGNQPQHF
NA	TRBV10-3	TRBD1	TRBJ1-3	TGTGCCATCAGTGGGGGACAGAGCTCTGGAAACACCATATATTTT	CAISGGQSSGNTIYF
NA	TRBV28	TRBD1	TRBJ1-1	TGTGCCAGCAGCCCTGCGTCCCTTAGGACAGGGCCCATCGAGGGCACTGAAGCTTTCTTT	CASSPASLRTGPIEGTEAFF